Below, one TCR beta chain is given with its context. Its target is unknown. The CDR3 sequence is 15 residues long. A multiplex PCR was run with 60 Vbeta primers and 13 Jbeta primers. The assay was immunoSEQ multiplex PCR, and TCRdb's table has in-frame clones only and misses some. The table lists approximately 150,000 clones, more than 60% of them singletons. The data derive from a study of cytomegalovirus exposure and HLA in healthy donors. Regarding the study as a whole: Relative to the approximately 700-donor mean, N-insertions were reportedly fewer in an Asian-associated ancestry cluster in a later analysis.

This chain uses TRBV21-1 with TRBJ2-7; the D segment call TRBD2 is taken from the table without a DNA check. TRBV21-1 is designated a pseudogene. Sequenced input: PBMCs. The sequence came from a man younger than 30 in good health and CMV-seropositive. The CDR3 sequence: CASSNGLAVVYEQYF. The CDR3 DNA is TGTGCCAGCAGCAACGGACTAGCGGTAGTGTACGAGCAGTACTTC.